This T cell receptor beta chain was recovered during a study of blood T cells in healthy people across ages. V shed 5 bases and J 4 bases; nucleotides not matched to a gene: 6. The V gene's germline CDR1 is SQVTM and CDR2 ANQGSEA. CDR3 length equals 15 residues. A J-beta primer mix and a sample-barcoded 5' primer were used in a second PCR of roughly 6 to 11 cycles. Template switching added a 12-random-nucleotide identifier to every cDNA molecule. There were at least 2.5 million CDR3-containing paired-end reads obtained from each sample. Via MiXCR, TCRdb re-called the 5' RACE reads, giving one row per CDR3 protein. The repertoire holds about 760,000 distinct CDR3 sequences, roughly 25% seen once, with under 9.5% in the top ten. These sequences were also reported in another study, on T cells of mothers and their children.

The rearrangement links TRBV29-1 to TRBJ2-2, with 11 nucleotides matching TRBD2. This sequence was found in a boy aged 5-17 years in good health. Source material: blood. Here the CDR3 reads CSVLLAGGRTGELFF. CDR3 coding DNA: TGCAGCGTTCTATTAGCGGGGGGGCGCACCGGGGAGCTGTTTTTT.